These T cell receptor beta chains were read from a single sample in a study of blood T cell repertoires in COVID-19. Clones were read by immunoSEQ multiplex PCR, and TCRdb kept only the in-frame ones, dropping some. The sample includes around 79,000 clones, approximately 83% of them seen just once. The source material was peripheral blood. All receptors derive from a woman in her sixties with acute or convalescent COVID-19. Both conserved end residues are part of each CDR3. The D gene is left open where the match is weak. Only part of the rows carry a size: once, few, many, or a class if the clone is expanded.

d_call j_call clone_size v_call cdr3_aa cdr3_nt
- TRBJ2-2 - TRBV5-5 CASSLIPGSYTGELFF TGTGCCAGCAGCCTAATCCCGGGATCCTATACCGGGGAGCTGTTTTTT
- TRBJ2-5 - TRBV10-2 CASSIQETQYF TGCGCCAGCAGCATCCAAGAGACCCAGTACTTC
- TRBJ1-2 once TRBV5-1 CASSLAGGGYTF TGCGCCAGCAGCTTGGCCGGGGGTGGCTACACCTTC
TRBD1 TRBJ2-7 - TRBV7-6 CASSLEGSGTGHEQYF TGTGCCAGCAGCTTGGAGGGTTCCGGGACAGGGCACGAGCAGTACTTC
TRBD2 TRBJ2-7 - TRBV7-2 CASSGRLAGDTPYEQYF TGTGCCAGCAGCGGGCGACTAGCGGGGGACACTCCCTACGAGCAGTACTTC
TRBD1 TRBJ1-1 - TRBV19 CASSLHRGMNTEAFF TGTGCCAGTAGTCTGCACAGGGGCATGAACACTGAAGCTTTCTTT
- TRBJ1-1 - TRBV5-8 CASRYGTHLASTEAFF TGTGCCAGCAGATACGGGACGCACCTAGCGAGCACTGAAGCTTTCTTT
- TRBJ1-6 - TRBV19 CASQGGVGSYNSPLHF TGTGCCAGCCAAGGGGGGGTTGGCTCCTATAATTCACCCCTCCACTTT
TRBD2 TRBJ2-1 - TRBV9 CASSVDLSTSGALEQFF TGTGCCAGCAGCGTAGACCTTTCCACTAGCGGGGCGTTAGAGCAGTTCTTC
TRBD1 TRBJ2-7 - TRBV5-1 CASSARDRGSEQYF TGCGCCAGCAGCGCCCGGGACAGGGGGAGCGAGCAGTACTTC
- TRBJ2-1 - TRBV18 CASSPPGSSYNEQFF TGTGCCAGCTCACCACCGGGGAGCTCCTACAATGAGCAGTTCTTC
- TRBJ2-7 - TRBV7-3 CASSLSATSPYEQYF TGTGCCAGCAGCTTATCTGCTACCTCTCCCTACGAGCAGTACTTC
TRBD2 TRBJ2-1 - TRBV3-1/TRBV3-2 CASSQILAGGYNEQFF TGTGCCAGCAGCCAAATTCTAGCGGGGGGTTACAATGAGCAGTTCTTC
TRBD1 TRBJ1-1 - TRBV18 CASSPPLGTGPFAEAFF TGTGCCAGCTCACCACCTTTAGGGACAGGGCCGTTCGCTGAAGCTTTCTTT
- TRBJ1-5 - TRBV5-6 CASSLGAQGSQPQHF TGTGCCAGCAGCTTGGGGGCTCAGGGGAGTCAGCCCCAGCATTTT
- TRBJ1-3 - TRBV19 CASSLNGQPGPTSGNTIYF TGTGCCAGTAGCCTCAACGGACAGCCCGGCCCAACCTCTGGAAACACCATATATTTT
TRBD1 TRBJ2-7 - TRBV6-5 CASSLGTAPAEQYF TGTGCCAGCAGCCTAGGGACAGCCCCCGCCGAGCAGTACTTC
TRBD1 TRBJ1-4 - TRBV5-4 CASSPGDRGDEKLFF TGTGCCAGCAGCCCTGGGGACAGGGGTGATGAAAAACTGTTTTTT
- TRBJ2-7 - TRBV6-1 CASSEQATYEQYF TGTGCCAGCAGTGAACAGGCTACCTACGAGCAGTACTTC
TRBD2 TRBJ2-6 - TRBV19 CASSMGGAGANVLTF TGTGCCAGTAGTATGGGGGGGGCTGGGGCCAACGTCCTGACTTTC
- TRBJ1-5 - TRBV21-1 CASSNSRQTNQPQHF TGTGCCAGCAGCAATTCTAGACAGACTAATCAGCCCCAGCATTTT
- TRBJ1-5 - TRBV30 CAWSASGGLRPQHF TGTGCCTGGAGTGCCTCCGGGGGGCTCCGGCCCCAGCATTTT
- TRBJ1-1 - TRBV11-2 CASSFTSMNTEAFF TGTGCCAGCAGCTTTACTAGCATGAACACTGAAGCTTTCTTT
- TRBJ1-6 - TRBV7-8 CASSLGLTGGKGNSPLHF TGTGCCAGCAGCTTAGGACTGACAGGCGGTAAAGGCAATTCACCCCTCCACTTT
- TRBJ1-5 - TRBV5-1 CASAIRQGPLAQHF TGCGCCAGCGCCATTAGGCAGGGTCCCTTGGCCCAGCATTTT
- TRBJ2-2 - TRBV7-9 CASSLSAGELFF TGTGCCAGCAGCCTTTCGGCCGGGGAGCTGTTTTTT
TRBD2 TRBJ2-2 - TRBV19 CASNGAGGTGELFF TGTGCCAGTAATGGCGCGGGGGGGACCGGGGAGCTGTTTTTT
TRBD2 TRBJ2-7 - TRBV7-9 CASSLPSGGTYEQYF TGTGCCAGCAGCTTGCCTAGCGGGGGGACCTACGAGCAGTACTTC
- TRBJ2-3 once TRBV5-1 CASSLTGGTGGTDTQYF TGCGCCAGCAGCCTAACGGGCGGGACTGGGGGCACAGATACGCAGTATTTT
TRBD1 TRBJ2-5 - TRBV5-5 CASSQDRGSWETQYF TGTGCCAGCAGCCAAGACAGGGGGAGTTGGGAGACCCAGTACTTC
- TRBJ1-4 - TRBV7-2 CASSLVQGNEKLFF TGTGCCAGCAGCTTAGTCCAGGGAAATGAAAAACTGTTTTTT
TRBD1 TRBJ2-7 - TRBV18 CASSPRQGANHEQYF TGTGCCAGCTCACCAAGACAGGGGGCGAACCACGAGCAGTACTTC
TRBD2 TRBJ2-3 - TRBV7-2 CASSWGLAGFQYF TGTGCCAGCAGCTGGGGACTAGCGGGGTTCCAGTATTTT
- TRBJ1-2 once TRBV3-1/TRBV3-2 CASSQERNYGYTF TGTGCCAGCAGCCAAGAACGGAACTATGGCTACACCTTC
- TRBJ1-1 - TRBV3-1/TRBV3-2 CASSPSGGNTEAFF TGTGCCAGCAGCCCATCGGGTGGGAACACTGAAGCTTTCTTT
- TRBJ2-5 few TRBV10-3 CAISGGAQETQYF TGTGCCATCAGTGGCGGGGCTCAAGAGACCCAGTACTTC
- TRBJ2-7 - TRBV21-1 CASSPRDRVAYEQYF TGTGCCAGCAGCCCCCGGGACAGGGTTGCCTACGAGCAGTACTTC
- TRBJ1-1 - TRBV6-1 CASSEIRQMNTEAFF TGTGCCAGCAGTGAAATAAGACAGATGAACACTGAAGCTTTCTTT
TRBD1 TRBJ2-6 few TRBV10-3 CAISGPGQGSGANVLTF TGTGCCATCAGTGGACCGGGACAGGGCTCTGGGGCCAACGTCCTGACTTTC
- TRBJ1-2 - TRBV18 CASSAPAGAHNYGYTF TGTGCCAGCTCAGCCCCGGCGGGTGCCCATAACTATGGCTACACCTTC
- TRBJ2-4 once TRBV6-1 CASSETENAKNIQYF TGTGCCAGCAGTGAAACAGAGAACGCCAAAAACATTCAGTACTTC
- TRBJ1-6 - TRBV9 CASTPGQSYNSPLHF TGTGCCAGCACCCCCGGACAGTCCTATAATTCACCCCTCCACTTT
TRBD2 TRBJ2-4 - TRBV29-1 CSAWGLAGKFRETKNIQYF TGCAGCGCGTGGGGACTAGCGGGCAAATTCCGCGAAACCAAAAACATTCAGTACTTC
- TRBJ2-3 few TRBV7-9 CASSLGLSTDTQYF TGTGCCAGCAGCTTAGGTTTAAGCACAGATACGCAGTATTTT
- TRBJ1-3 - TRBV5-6 CASSRTGSSGNTIYF TGTGCCAGCAGCCGAACAGGTTCCTCTGGAAACACCATATATTTT
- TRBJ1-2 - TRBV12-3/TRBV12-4 CASRLAPGYGYTF TGTGCCAGCAGGCTGGCCCCAGGGTATGGCTACACCTTC
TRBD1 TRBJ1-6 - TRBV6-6 CASSPGTGVPNNSPLHF TGTGCCAGCAGTCCCGGGACAGGGGTTCCTAATAATTCACCCCTCCACTTT